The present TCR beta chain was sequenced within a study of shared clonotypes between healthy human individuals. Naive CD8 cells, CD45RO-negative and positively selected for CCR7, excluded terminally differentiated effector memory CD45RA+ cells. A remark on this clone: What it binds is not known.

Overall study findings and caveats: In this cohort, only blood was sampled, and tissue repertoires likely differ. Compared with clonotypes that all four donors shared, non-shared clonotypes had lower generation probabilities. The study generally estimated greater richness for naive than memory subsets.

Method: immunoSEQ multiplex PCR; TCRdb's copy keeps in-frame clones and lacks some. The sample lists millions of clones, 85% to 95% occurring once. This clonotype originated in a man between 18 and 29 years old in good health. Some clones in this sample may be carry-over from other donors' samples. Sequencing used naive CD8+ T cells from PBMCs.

The CDR3 DNA is TGCGCCAGCAGCTCGAACACGCACATCTATATAGCATCCCCGGGGCAGCCCCAGCATTTT. Translated, it gives CASSSNTHIYIASPGQPQHF. The chain links TRBV5-1 to TRBJ1-5; D unclear. Trimming stripped 3 bases from V and 7 bases from J, with 32 bases between. The CDR3 totals 20 residues. Germline CDR1 reads SGHRS; CDR2 reads YFSETQ.